Listed below are T cell receptor beta chains from one sample, sequenced in a study of regulatory T cells in long-lasting Graves disease. TCRdb ran MiXCR on the multiplex PCR reads and lists one entry per CDR3 protein. The table has roughly 420,000 distinct CDR3 sequences, roughly 15% seen once; the top ten hold about 23%. These data are also associated with another study on T cells in Graves' hyperthyroidism and ophthalmopathy.

The specimen comprised peripheral blood mononuclear cells (PBMCs), sampled at new diagnosis, from a patient treated with antithyroid drugs. All receptors derive from a woman aged 18-29 years with Graves disease. CDR3s include the opening cysteine and the closing phenylalanine or tryptophan. Fields, in order: clone size, D gene, J gene, V gene, CDR3 DNA, CDR3 protein. The D gene is left open where the match is weak. Not all rows give a size; the values are once, few, many and, for expanded clones, a class.

>few|TRBD2|TRBJ2-7|TRBV11-2
TGTGCCAGCAGCCAGACCGGGACTAGCTACGAGCAGTACTTC
CASSQTGTSYEQYF
>few|TRBD1|TRBJ1-5|TRBV6-1
TGTGCGACTCAATTGGACAGGGGAAGGCAGCCCCAGCATTTT
CATQLDRGRQPQHF
>NA|NA|TRBJ2-1|TRBV19
TGTGCCAGTAGTGTGGAGACCCTCTCCTACAATGAGCAGTTCTTC
CASSVETLSYNEQFF
>few|NA|TRBJ2-7|TRBV7-9
TGTGCCAGCAGCGTAGAAAGCGGGCCCTCCTACGAGCAGTACTTC
CASSVESGPSYEQYF
>many|NA|TRBJ1-1|TRBV12-3/TRBV12-4
TGTGCCAGCAGTCCCCAAACCTTTTTAAGCACTGAAGCTTTCTTT
CASSPQTFLSTEAFF
>NA|NA|TRBJ2-6|TRBV10-3
TGTGCCATCAGTGCCGGGTTCTCTGGGGCCAACGTCCTGACTTTC
CAISAGFSGANVLTF
>many|TRBD2|TRBJ2-3|TRBV7-9
TGTGCCAGCAGCCCGTGGACTAGCGAAAGCACAGATACGCAGTATTTT
CASSPWTSESTDTQYF
>NA|TRBD1|TRBJ1-5|TRBV19
TGTGCCAGTAGTCCAGACAGGGATCATCAGCCCCAGCATTTT
CASSPDRDHQPQHF
>NA|TRBD2|TRBJ2-7|TRBV4-1
TGCGCCAGCAGCCAAGAATTCACGGAGGGCGGGAGCTCCTACGAGCAGTACTTC
CASSQEFTEGGSSYEQYF
>NA|NA|TRBJ1-5|TRBV20-1
TGCAGTGCTTCAACGGACCGGGGCAACAATCAGCCCCAGCATTTT
CSASTDRGNNQPQHF
>NA|NA|TRBJ2-7|TRBV27
TGTGCCAGCAGTTTAATCTCAGGGACCAGCGAGCAGTACTTC
CASSLISGTSEQYF
>many|TRBD1|TRBJ1-1|TRBV10-3
TGTGCCATCAGGGGACAGTTATCCCTCGTCACTGAAGCTTTCTTT
CAIRGQLSLVTEAFF
>many|NA|TRBJ2-7|TRBV7-6
TGTGCCAGCAGCCCTATACTTCGACAACCGGGCGAGCAGTACTTC
CASSPILRQPGEQYF
>many|NA|TRBJ2-6|TRBV6-1
TGTGCCAGCAGTCAGTTCCCTCGGAGGGCTGGGGCCAACGTCCTGACTTTC
CASSQFPRRAGANVLTF
>NA|NA|TRBJ1-1|TRBV12-5
TGTGCTAATGCCCGAGGCAGAACTGAAGCTTTCTTT
CANARGRTEAFF
>many|NA|TRBJ1-6|TRBV2
TGTGCCAGCACCCCAAGGGAAAATTCACCCCTCCACTTT
CASTPRENSPLHF
>NA|NA|TRBJ2-7|TRBV29-1
TGCAGCGTAGTTGCGAACGGCTACGAGCAGTACTTC
CSVVANGYEQYF
>many|NA|TRBJ1-4|TRBV18
TGTGCCAGCTCACCGTCGCCCTCAAACGAAAAACTGTTTTTT
CASSPSPSNEKLFF
>many|NA|TRBJ1-1|TRBV9
TGTGCCAGCAGCGTAGGAACAGCCTCATTGGGTAGCACTGAAGCTTTCTTT
CASSVGTASLGSTEAFF
>many|NA|TRBJ1-1|TRBV7-8
TGTGCCAGCAGCTTTGACAAGAACACTGAAGCTTTCTTT
CASSFDKNTEAFF
>NA|NA|TRBJ2-2|TRBV2
TGTGCCAGCTGCAAGGAGGCGAACACCGGGGAGCTGTTTTTT
CASCKEANTGELFF
>many|NA|TRBJ2-7|TRBV19
TGTGCCAGTAGTATTGATATGGGCAGCTCCTACGAGCAGTACTTC
CASSIDMGSSYEQYF
>few|NA|TRBJ2-5|TRBV28
TGTGCCAGCAGCCTGGGGACCCAGTACTTC
CASSLGTQYF